The 8 T cell receptor beta chains given below trace back to one sample, sequenced in a study of OX40 agonist ivuxolimab in advanced cancers. Repertoires were generated with immunoSEQ multiplex PCR, while TCRdb's copy carries only in-frame clones and drops some. The sample consists of approximately 91,000 clones, around nine tenths of them appearing once. This specimen was CD4+ or CD8+ T cells sorted from blood, taken in a trial of the OX40 agonist ivuxolimab. These receptors were collected from an adult with an advanced solid tumor such as melanoma, head and neck, liver or kidney cancer.

The chain uses TRBV5-1 and TRBJ1-1; TRBD1 agrees at 7 bases. This CDR3 is built from 13 residues. With V trimmed by 2 bases and J by 7 bases, 5 bases remained unmatched. CDR1 SGHRS and CDR2 YFSETQ come from the germline V gene. The CDR3, as DNA: TGCGCCAGCAGCTTTAGACAGGGCGATGAAGCTTTCTTT. The encoded protein is CASSFRQGDEAFF.

The chain employs TRBV10-3 and TRBJ2-7; D might be TRBD2 (5 bases). The CDR3 has 13 residues. V was clipped by 0 bases and J by 6 bases, with 9 bases between them. In germline, CDR1 is ENHRY, CDR2 SYGVKD. This chain's CDR3 is CAISESRAAEQYF. CDR3 DNA sequence: TGTGCCATCAGTGAGTCGAGGGCGGCCGAGCAGTACTTC.

Comment on this clone: An end of the junction differs from the germline gene, which may be a read error. The chain links TRBV2 to TRBJ1-1; TRBD1 agrees at 8 bases. The CDR3 consists of 15 residues. Germline CDR1 is SNHLY and CDR2 is FYNNEI. CDR3 nucleotide sequence: TGTGCCAGCAGGGAAGGACAGGGAGCGAACACTGAAGCTTTCTTT. Protein product: CASREGQGANTEAFF.

This chain uses TRBV15 with TRBJ2-1; no firm D call. V was trimmed by 0 bases and J by 9 bases, leaving 15 bases between them. Looked up from germline, CDR1 is LNHNV and CDR2 is YYDKDF (reference sequence). This CDR3 has 15 amino acids. CDR3 in amino acids: CATSRDPDLRPEQFF. The CDR3 DNA reads TGTGCCACCAGCAGAGATCCGGATCTCAGGCCTGAGCAGTTCTTC.

The chain recombines TRBV6-6 with TRBJ2-7; D is unclear. V lost 2 bases to trimming and J lost 2 bases, with 1 base between them. The CDR3 totals 11 residues. CDR1 MNHNY and CDR2 SVGAGI come from the germline V gene (reference sequence). For the CDR3, the DNA is TGTGCCAGCAGTTACACCTACGAGCAGTACTTC. Residues: CASSYTYEQYF.

The chain employs TRBV11-2 and TRBJ1-4; 9 positions match TRBD1. Unmatched junction bases numbered 5, after V lost 5 bases and J lost 7 bases. Looked up from germline, CDR1 is SGHAT and CDR2 is FQNNGV. The CDR3 spans 14 residues. The CDR3 region is CASSITGGGEKLFF. The CDR3 DNA reads as TGTGCCAGCAGCATTACAGGGGGCGGTGAAAAACTGTTTTTT.

The rearrangement uses TRBV9 and TRBJ2-5, with TRBD1 matching over 9 bases. Germline V gene data show CDR1 as SGDLS and CDR2 as YYNGEE. Trimming removed 0 bases from V and 5 bases from J; junction bases left unmatched: 2. The CDR3 has 14 amino acids. Here the CDR3 reads CASSVGDRVETQYF. Written as DNA, the CDR3 is TGTGCCAGCAGCGTAGGGGACAGGGTGGAGACCCAGTACTTC.

This clone was seen once. This chain links TRBV6-5 with TRBJ2-1; 7 positions match TRBD2. CDR1 is MNHEY and CDR2 is SVGAGI in the germline V gene. The J segment lost 0 bases and the V segment lost 7 bases, leaving 6 bases of the junction unmatched. The CDR3 is made up of 15 amino acids. CDR3 amino acids: CASTPSGDSYNEQFF. DNA of the CDR3: TGTGCCAGCACTCCTAGCGGTGACTCCTACAATGAGCAGTTCTTC.